These 7 T cell receptor beta chains originate from one sample sequenced in a study of T cell repertoires in cytomegalovirus infection (dated by TCRdb to about 2019). The run used an Illumina HiSeq 1500. TCRdb ran its own pipeline on the public reads, namely fastp trimming at Q25 and MiXCR clone calling, and kept in-frame beta chains. CDR3 protein duplicates are merged, each entry listing the most common genes and DNA. The sample yields 490,000 or so distinct CDR3 sequences; approximately 11% were counted once. The biggest ten clones account for roughly a tenth of the sample. Material: PBMCs. Receptor source: a human donor in good health (CMV status not recorded). Some clones in this sample may be carry-over from other donors' samples.

Many counts were recorded for this clonotype. The CDR3 DNA is TGTGCCAGCAGATCGACAGGCGGGAACACTGAAGCTTTCTTT. Residues: CASRSTGGNTEAFF. J is TRBJ1-1 and V is TRBV4-2; TRBD1 is a possible D gene (6 bases). This CDR3 region has 14 residues. Germline V gives CDR1 LGHNA, CDR2 YNFKEQ. The ends were cut back, 6 bases at V and 1 base at J, with 12 bases in the middle.

This clonotype showed up many times. The chain carries TRBV11-2 and TRBJ2-1; 7 bases map to TRBD2. The CDR3 consists of 17 residues. Trimming removed 1 base from V and 7 bases from J; junction bases left unmatched: 13. The germline V gene encodes CDR1 SGHAT and CDR2 FQNNGV. The CDR3: CASSLGKAGFLGNEQFF. The CDR3, as DNA: TGTGCCAGCAGCTTAGGTAAAGCGGGATTCTTGGGGAATGAGCAGTTCTTC.

This clonotype occurred many times. The chain links TRBV28 to TRBJ2-1; D is ambiguous. The CDR3 has 14 amino acids. CDR1 and CDR2 (germline): MDHEN, SYDVKM. V was pared by 7 bases and J by 7 bases, with 17 bases between. The CDR3: CASTPQRPLNEQFF. The CDR3, as DNA: TGTGCCAGCACCCCTCAGAGGCCCTTGAATGAGCAGTTCTTC.

The rearrangement links TRBV29-1 to TRBJ2-7, with 7 bases matching TRBD1. The junction had 1 base not matched to a gene; V was cut back by 5 bases and J by 0 bases. The CDR3 has 12 amino acids. CDR1 and CDR2 (germline): SQVTM, ANQGSEA. CDR3 protein: CSVWDSSYEQYF. The CDR3 DNA sequence: TGCAGCGTTTGGGACAGCTCCTACGAGCAGTACTTC.

The gene calls are TRBV12-3 or TRBV12-4 and TRBJ1-1, with unresolved D. Trimming removed 8 bases at V and 5 bases at J, with 12 bases between. The CDR3 has 12 residues. Written as DNA, the CDR3 is TGTGCCAGCTCCCCGACACTGACTGAAGCTTTCTTT. Its protein is CASSPTLTEAFF.

This clonotype was detected many times. This chain connects TRBV2 to TRBJ1-6, with 9 bases aligning to TRBD1. The germline V gene has CDR1 SNHLY and CDR2 FYNNEI. V gave up 3 bases and J gave up 9 bases; unmatched junction bases: 6. This CDR3 is built from 15 residues. Written as DNA, the CDR3 is TGTGCCAGCAGTGATCTCACAGGGGGCCTTTCACCCCTCCACTTT. Translated: CASSDLTGGLSPLHF.

The chain employs TRBV2 and TRBJ2-7; D is unresolved. V was cut by 8 bases and J by 0 bases, with 8 bases left in between. Germline assignment: CDR1 SNHLY and CDR2 FYNNEI. The CDR3 consists of 12 residues. CDR3 sequence: CASGPISYEQYF. DNA for the CDR3: TGTGCCAGCGGGCCTATCTCCTACGAGCAGTACTTC.